A single sample gave rise to the 30 T cell receptor beta chains below, sequenced in a study of cytomegalovirus exposure and HLA in healthy donors. PCR involved 60 Vbeta and 13 Jbeta primers. Sequencing was performed with immunoSEQ multiplex PCR; in TCRdb, only in-frame clones are kept and a portion is missing. The sample has some 30,000 clones, 84% seen once. The source material was PBMCs. The receptors were sampled from a woman aged 18 to 35 in good health and CMV-seronegative.

This clone has only one observation. This chain joins TRBV9 and TRBJ1-2, with 7 nucleotides matching TRBD1. The V segment lost 3 bases and the J segment 5 bases; nucleotides outside the gene matches: 7. There are 14 residues in the CDR3. The V gene's germline CDR1 is SGDLS and CDR2 YYNGEE. In nucleotides, the CDR3 is TGTGCCAGCAGCGCGCAGGGACAGATTTATGGCTACACCTTC. It yields the protein CASSAQGQIYGYTF. Full variable domain (missing parts from reference TRBV9 and TRBJ1-2): DSGVTQTPKHLITATGQRVTLRCSPRSGDLSVYWYQQSLDQGLQFLIQYYNGEERAKGNILERFSAQQFPDLHSELNLSSLELGDSALYFCASSAQGQIYGYTFGSGTRLTVV.

The chain has TRBV30 and TRBJ2-3; TRBD2 agrees at 8 bases. Germline values: CDR1 GTSNPN, CDR2 SVGIG (reference sequence). The CDR3 consists of 14 residues. The V gene end was trimmed by 0 bases and the J gene end by 6 bases; junction bases not matched to a gene: 5. The CDR3 DNA reads TGTGCCTGGAGTGTAACCGGGGGGGCCGATACGCAGTATTTT. It specifies CAWSVTGGADTQYF.

The chain recombines TRBV7-2 with TRBJ2-4, with a weak D call TRBD2 (6 bases). CDR3 length: 13 residues. The V gene lost 0 bases and the J gene lost 8 bases, with 8 bases spanning the gap. CDR1 and CDR2 (germline): SGHTA, FQGNSA. The CDR3 is CASSLAWRDIQYF. The CDR3 DNA reads as TGTGCCAGCAGCTTAGCGTGGAGGGACATTCAGTACTTC.

The chain uses TRBV5-6 and TRBJ2-6; possible D gene TRBD2, 5 bases. The CDR3 length is 17 residues. The germline V gene has CDR1 SGHDT and CDR2 YYEEEE. The V end was cut by 4 bases, the J end by 3 bases, with 17 bases between. The CDR3 loop reads CASSKDSGVGGANVLTF. In nucleotides, the CDR3 is TGTGCCAGCAGCAAGGATTCCGGGGTAGGTGGGGCCAACGTCCTGACTTTC.

A note on this clone: At one of its ends the junction is not consistent with the germline gene, which may arise from a read error. V and J are TRBV7-2 and TRBJ1-2; 11 positions agree with TRBD1. The germline gives CDR1 SGHTA, CDR2 FQGNSA. This CDR3 spans 15 amino acids. CDR3 nucleotide sequence: TGTGCCAGCAGCCAGGACAGGGGGCAATTCTATGGCTACCCCTTC. As protein: CASSQDRGQFYGYPF.

This chain links TRBV7-9 with TRBJ2-1, with 13 bases identical to TRBD2. Trimming cost V 5 bases and J 10 bases; bases outside gene matches: 5. The CDR3 sequence is 14 residues long. The germline V gene encodes CDR1 SEHNR and CDR2 FQNEAQ (reference sequence). The chain's CDR3 is CASSPGTSGTEQFF. CDR3 in DNA: TGTGCCAGCAGCCCCGGGACTAGCGGGACCGAGCAGTTCTTC.

This rearrangement joins TRBV7-2 to TRBJ2-4; 9 bases line up with TRBD1. In germline, CDR1 is SGHTA, CDR2 FQGNSA. With V trimmed by 5 bases and J by 9 bases, 5 bases remained unmatched. CDR3 length equals 13 residues. The CDR3 reads CASSVQGAGIQYF. The CDR3 DNA reads as TGTGCCAGCAGCGTACAGGGGGCTGGCATTCAGTACTTC.

This chain uses TRBV25-1 with TRBJ2-1; 13 bases match TRBD2. CDR3 length: 13 amino acids. The germline gives CDR1 MGHDK, CDR2 SYGVNS. The V gene end was trimmed by 7 bases and the J gene end by 9 bases; junction bases not matched to a gene: 3. CDR3 DNA sequence: TGTGCCAGCAAACTAGCGGGAGGGGGTGAGCAGTTCTTC. It specifies CASKLAGGGEQFF.

V and J are TRBV30 and TRBJ1-1; D call uncertain. The length of the CDR3 is 13 residues. The germline V gene has CDR1 GTSNPN and CDR2 SVGIG (reference sequence). V was cut by 3 bases and J by 2 bases, with 10 bases left in between. In DNA, the CDR3 is TGTGCCTGGAGATCGGCTAGAAACACTGAAGCTTTCTTT. It codes for CAWRSARNTEAFF.

The chain carries TRBV11-2 and TRBJ1-1; D not resolved. CDR1 and CDR2 from the germline V gene are SGHAT and FQNNGV. The CDR3 has 12 residues. Between the trimmed V and J ends, which lost 8 bases and 0 bases, there was a span of 7 bases. CDR3 DNA sequence: TGTGCCAGCTCGAGGGTGAACACTGAAGCTTTCTTT. Its protein product is CASSRVNTEAFF.

V is TRBV14 and J is TRBJ2-1; 8 bases match TRBD1. Trimming cost V 3 bases and J 6 bases; bases outside gene matches: 4. Germline-derived CDR1 and CDR2 are SGHDN and FVKESK. The CDR3 loop spans 14 amino acids. In nucleotides, the CDR3 is TGTGCCAGCAGCCAGACAGGGGAAGGCAATGAGCAGTTCTTC. Encoded protein: CASSQTGEGNEQFF.

Notes on this clone: An end of the junction differs from the germline gene, which may be a read error. V usage is TRBV6-5 and J usage is TRBJ2-2; 10 nucleotides align to TRBD2. In germline, CDR1 is MNHEY, CDR2 SVGAGI. The CDR3 spans 15 residues. For the CDR3, the DNA is TGTGCCAGCGGTCGACTAGCGGGTCCATCCGGGGAGCTGCTTTTT. Translated, it gives CASGRLAGPSGELLF.

In this sample, this clone turned up once. This chain connects TRBV7-8 to TRBJ1-1; no reliable D call. V shed 1 base and J shed 1 base, with 7 bases lying between them. Germline CDR1 SGHVS, CDR2 FQNEAQ. CDR3 length: 14 amino acids. CDR3 loop: CASSLVLGNTEAFF. CDR3 sequence (DNA): TGTGCCAGCAGCTTAGTTCTAGGGAACACTGAAGCTTTCTTT.

The chain couples TRBV6-4 to TRBJ2-3; weak D call: TRBD2 (7 bases). The V and J ends lost 2 bases and 2 bases respectively, with 11 bases between them. Germline V gives CDR1 MRHNA, CDR2 SNTAGT. CDR3 length: 15 residues. The CDR3 bases are TGTGCCAGCAGTGACAGTGGGGGGGCCACAGATACGCAGTATTTT. Translating gives CASSDSGGATDTQYF.

With regard to this clone: The junction and the germline gene differ at one end; a read error may be behind it. The V gene is TRBV6-6, the J gene TRBJ1-2; D unclear. The CDR3 sequence is 15 residues long. CDR1 is MNHNY, CDR2 SVGAGI, per germline (reference sequence). This CDR3 is CASTHERPEYYGYPF. The DNA for the CDR3 is TGTGCCAGCACCCACGAACGCCCCGAATACTATGGCTACCCCTTC.

This clone showed up just a few times. This chain uses TRBV4-2 with TRBJ1-2; D is undetermined. V was shortened by 2 bases and J by 4 bases, with 20 bases between the two germline ends. Germline CDR1 reads LGHNA; CDR2 reads YNFKEQ. The CDR3 extends over 17 amino acids. Written as DNA, the CDR3 is TGTGCCAGCAGCCAAATGATGGGAGGAGCAATATCCTATGGCTACACCTTC. Translated, it gives CASSQMMGGAISYGYTF.

The CDR3 region is CASSMLASYNEQFF. The DNA for the CDR3 is TGTGCCAGCAGTATGCTAGCCTCCTACAATGAGCAGTTCTTC. The J gene is TRBJ2-1, the V gene TRBV27, with D tentatively TRBD2 (5 bases). Trimming took 5 bases from V and 0 from J, leaving 8 bases between them. CDR1 and CDR2 from the germline V gene are MNHEY and SMNVEV (reference sequence). The CDR3 is 14 residues long.

The chain has TRBV4-3 and TRBJ1-1, with no clear D. CDR3 length equals 15 residues. Deletions cut 1 base from V and 7 bases from J, with 16 bases between. Germline CDR1 reads LGHNA; CDR2 reads YSLEER. In DNA, the CDR3 is TGCGCCAGCAGCCAAGGGATGTCGGAGTCTCATGAAGCTTTCTTT. Protein product: CASSQGMSESHEAFF.

The V gene is TRBV7-9, the J gene TRBJ2-7; D is possibly TRBD1 (6 bases). The CDR3 has 16 amino acids. V lost 5 bases to trimming and J lost 1 base, with 18 bases between them. The V gene's germline CDR1 is SEHNR and CDR2 FQNEAQ (reference sequence). CDR3 amino acids: CASSPGTGTLSYEQYF. The CDR3 DNA reads TGTGCCAGCAGCCCTGGTACCGGGACACTGTCCTACGAGCAGTACTTC.

This clone turned up a few times. The chain couples TRBV7-2 to TRBJ2-2, with TRBD2 matching 11 bases. V lost 3 bases, J lost 6 bases, and 0 bases stayed unmatched. From germline, CDR1 is SGHTA and CDR2 FQGNSA. This CDR3 region has 14 residues. CDR3 nucleotide sequence: TGTGCCAGCAGCTTTAGCGGGGGGGCCGGGGAGCTGTTTTTT. Amino acid sequence: CASSFSGGAGELFF.

The chain is built from TRBV27 and TRBJ2-5, with 7 bases that match TRBD2. The tail of the sequence fits TRBJ2-7 better, so the J call may be wrong. Germline V gene lookup returns CDR1 MNHEY and CDR2 SMNVEV (reference sequence). The CDR3 sequence is 14 residues long. CDR3 region: CASSWGVAGYEQYF. In DNA, the CDR3 is TGTGCCAGCAGTTGGGGGGTAGCGGGCTACGAGCAGTACTTC.

The CDR3 loop is CASSPTSGMVYNEQFF. The DNA for the CDR3 is TGCGCCAGCAGCCCGACTAGCGGGATGGTCTACAATGAGCAGTTCTTC. This chain links TRBV5-1 with TRBJ2-1; 11 nucleotides agree with TRBD2. Per germline, CDR1 SGHRS and CDR2 YFSETQ. V was pared by 4 bases and J by 3 bases, with 6 bases of the junction left unmatched. The CDR3 spans 16 residues.

The chain employs TRBV6-5 and TRBJ1-2, with 9 bases lining up with TRBD1. Per germline, CDR1 MNHEY and CDR2 SVGAGI. With 5 bases clipped from V and 6 bases from J, the junction kept 4 bases outside the gene matches. This CDR3 comprises 13 residues. CDR3 sequence (DNA): TGTGCCAGCAGTCCCGACAGGGGGGATGGCTACACCTTC. Protein sequence: CASSPDRGDGYTF.

The chain couples TRBV4-1 to TRBJ2-7, with 12 bases identical to TRBD2. The CDR3 loop spans 15 amino acids. The V segment lost 4 bases and the J segment 6 bases; nucleotides outside the gene matches: 7. CDR1 is MGHRA and CDR2 is YSYEKL in the germline V gene. The CDR3 is CASSLAPTSGGEQYF. Written as DNA, the CDR3 is TGCGCCAGCAGCCTAGCCCCGACTAGCGGGGGCGAGCAGTACTTC.

This clone was observed a handful of times. This CDR3 reads CASSLWTSGSDTQYF. CDR3 in DNA: TGTGCCAGCAGCTTATGGACTAGCGGGAGTGATACGCAGTATTTT. This chain connects TRBV7-2 to TRBJ2-3; 13 nucleotides line up with TRBD2. The CDR3 has 15 amino acids. In germline, CDR1 is SGHTA, CDR2 FQGNSA. Trimming at V came to 2 bases and at J to 6 bases, leaving 2 bases not matched to a gene.

The rearrangement links TRBV4-3 to TRBJ1-4, with 11 bases fitting TRBD1. Trimming took 5 bases from V and 7 from J; bases not matched to a gene: 9. Per the germline V gene, CDR1 is LGHNA and CDR2 is YSLEER. The CDR3 runs to 16 residues. The CDR3 protein is CASSAPHGTGGEKLFF. In DNA, the CDR3 is TGCGCCAGCAGCGCCCCCCACGGGACAGGGGGTGAAAAACTGTTTTTT.

The chain links TRBV18 to TRBJ1-1, with D possibly matching TRBD1 (6 bases). The CDR3 sequence is 13 residues long. Germline V gene data show CDR1 as KGHSH and CDR2 as LQKENI. V gave up 1 base and J gave up 6 bases, with 9 bases separating them. Written as DNA, the CDR3 is TGTGCCAGCTCACCACTATCAGGGGCTGAAGCTTTCTTT. Its protein product is CASSPLSGAEAFF.

V gene TRBV19 combines with J gene TRBJ1-1, with unresolved D. V was pared by 8 bases and J by 0 bases, with 22 bases between. The CDR3 runs to 17 residues. Germline V gene sequence: CDR1 LNHDA, CDR2 SQIVND (reference sequence). The CDR3 reads CASGGSYTPGLNTEAFF. Written as DNA, the CDR3 is TGTGCCAGTGGAGGGAGTTATACCCCAGGTTTGAACACTGAAGCTTTCTTT.

This clone showed up just a few times. J is TRBJ1-1 and V is TRBV27; tentative D call: TRBD1 (6 bases). From germline, CDR1 is MNHEY and CDR2 SMNVEV (reference sequence). The ends were cut back, 7 bases at V and 3 bases at J, with 18 bases in the middle. The CDR3 contains 15 residues. CDR3 sequence: CASTEGTNGDTEAFF. CDR3 sequence (DNA): TGTGCCAGCACGGAAGGGACAAACGGGGACACTGAAGCTTTCTTT.

The chain uses TRBV10-3 and TRBJ2-1; 7 bases fit TRBD2. With 11 bases clipped from V and 8 bases from J, the junction kept 12 bases outside the gene matches. The CDR3 has 13 amino acids. Germline V lookup: CDR1 ENHRY, CDR2 SYGVKD. The CDR3 DNA reads as TGTGCCGTGTTAATGGGGGGGAAGGATGAGCAGTTCTTC. Protein product: CAVLMGGKDEQFF.